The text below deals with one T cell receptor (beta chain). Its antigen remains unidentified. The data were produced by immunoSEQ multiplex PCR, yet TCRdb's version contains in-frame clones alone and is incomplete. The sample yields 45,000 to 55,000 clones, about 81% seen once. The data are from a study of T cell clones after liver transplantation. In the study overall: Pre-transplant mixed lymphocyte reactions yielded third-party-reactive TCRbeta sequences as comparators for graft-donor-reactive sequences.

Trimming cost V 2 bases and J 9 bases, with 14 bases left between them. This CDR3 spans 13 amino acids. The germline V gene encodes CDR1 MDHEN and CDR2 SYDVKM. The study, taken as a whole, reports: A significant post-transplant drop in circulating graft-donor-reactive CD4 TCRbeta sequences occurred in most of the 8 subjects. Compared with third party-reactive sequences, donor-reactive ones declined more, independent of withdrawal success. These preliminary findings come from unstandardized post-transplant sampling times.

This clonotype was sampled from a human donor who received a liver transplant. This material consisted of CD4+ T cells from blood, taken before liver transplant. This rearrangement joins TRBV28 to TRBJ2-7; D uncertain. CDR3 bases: TGTGCCAGCAGTTTAGTTCAGGATGGACGGCAGTACTTC. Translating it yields CASSLVQDGRQYF. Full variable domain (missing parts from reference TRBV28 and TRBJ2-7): DVKVTQSSRYLVKRTGEKVFLECVQDMDHENMFWYRQDPGLGLRLIYFSYDVKMKEKGDIPEGYSVSREKKERFSLILESASTNQTSMYLCASSLVQDGRQYFGPGTRLTVT.